This entry features one TCR beta chain sequence. The antigen remains undetermined. V gave up 0 bases and J gave up 6 bases, with 16 bases separating them. The germline V gene encodes CDR1 SGHNT and CDR2 YYREEE (reference sequence). This CDR3 has 15 amino acids. This sample is drawn from a study of T cell repertoires in cytomegalovirus infection. Overall study: Public TCR beta signatures provided an indication of both CMV infection and a matching HLA type. Study-level results: Clonotype analysis showed dominance of the ex vivo response by HLA-C-restricted CMV-specific TCR beta clonotypes. Individuals carrying CMV plus the relevant HLA were identified by cumulative frequency of public TCR beta families.

TCRdb independently ran MiXCR on the reads; one entry per CDR3 protein. This table holds 45,000 to 75,000 distinct CDR3 sequences, 25% to 40% found once. This TCR was recovered from a human donor in good health (CMV status not recorded). Some clones in this sample may be carry-over from other donors' samples. The chain recombines TRBV5-4 with TRBJ2-7, with D possibly being TRBD1 (6 bases). What was sequenced was PBMCs, sequenced either directly or after in vitro stimulation (not recorded which). The CDR3, as DNA: TGTGCCAGCAGCTTGGCCAGGGGCCGGCCGGGCGAGCAGTACTTC. Amino acid sequence: CASSLARGRPGEQYF.